These 27 T cell receptor beta chains were sequenced from one sample in a study of blood T cell repertoires in COVID-19. Using immunoSEQ multiplex PCR, the repertoire was profiled, and TCRdb retains in-frame clones only, with some absent. In the table there are over 200,000 clones, 85% to 90% of which are singletons. What was sequenced was PBMCs or T cells enriched from blood (not recorded which). Receptors originate from a man aged 18 to 30 who had recovered from COVID-19.

The rearrangement joins TRBV27 to TRBJ2-7; TRBD1 matches at 7 bases. This CDR3 is 11 amino acids long. Germline loops: CDR1 MNHEY, CDR2 SMNVEV (reference sequence). With V trimmed by 8 bases and J by 2 bases, 0 bases remained unmatched. CDR3 in DNA: TGTGCCAGCGGGACAGCCTACGAGCAGTACTTC. Translating it yields CASGTAYEQYF.

The rearrangement links TRBV2 to TRBJ2-2; D is possibly TRBD2 (5 bases). CDR3 length equals 15 residues. The V gene lost 6 bases and the J gene lost 3 bases, with 14 bases spanning the gap. CDR1 is SNHLY and CDR2 is FYNNEI in the germline V gene. The CDR3 loop is CASSGLGQDTGELFF. The DNA of the CDR3 is TGTGCCAGCAGCGGACTTGGGCAAGACACCGGGGAGCTGTTTTTT.

This chain links TRBV6-5 with TRBJ1-3, with 7 bases fitting TRBD1. V lost 10 bases and J lost 2; bases outside the gene matches: 11. Germline CDR1 MNHEY, CDR2 SVGAGI. The CDR3 length is 15 residues. The CDR3 nucleotides read TGTGCCACCACACCGGGACAGACCGCTGGAAACACCATATATTTT. This sequence encodes CATTPGQTAGNTIYF.

The chain joins TRBV30 to TRBJ1-2; D not certain. The CDR3 loop spans 12 amino acids. The germline gives CDR1 GTSNPN, CDR2 SVGIG (reference sequence). V was cut by 4 bases and J by 4 bases, with 10 bases left in between. The CDR3 here is CAWMLISYGYTF. The CDR3 DNA follows: TGTGCCTGGATGCTAATCTCCTATGGCTACACCTTC. The variable domain in full, with the rest retrieved from reference TRBV30 and TRBJ1-2, is SQTIHQWPATLVQPVGSPLSLECTVEGTSNPNLYWYRQAAGRGLQLLFYSVGIGQISSEVPQNLSASRPQDRQFILSSKKLLLSDSGFYLCAWMLISYGYTFGSGTRLTVV.

V usage is TRBV28 and J usage is TRBJ1-3; 7 bases map to TRBD1. The V gene end was trimmed by 6 bases and the J gene end by 6 bases; junction bases not matched to a gene: 11. This CDR3 comprises 15 residues. The V gene's germline CDR1 is MDHEN and CDR2 SYDVKM. The CDR3 DNA is TGTGCCAGCAGACTGACAGGGAGACTACTAAACACCATATATTTT. Its protein is CASRLTGRLLNTIYF.

The rearrangement joins TRBV2 to TRBJ1-2; 9 nucleotides match TRBD1. The CDR3 consists of 14 residues. In germline, CDR1 is SNHLY, CDR2 FYNNEI. After removal of 5 bases from V and 2 bases from J, the junction contained 3 bases not matched to a gene. CDR3 residues: CASSLTGGNYGYTF. For the CDR3, the DNA is TGTGCCAGCAGTTTGACAGGGGGAAACTATGGCTACACCTTC.

This clone has only one observation. The chain recombines TRBV2 with TRBJ1-5; 8 nucleotides match TRBD1. The CDR3 length is 15 residues. V lost 5 bases and J lost 2; bases outside the gene matches: 5. Germline CDR1 reads SNHLY; CDR2 reads FYNNEI. CDR3 loop: CASSSPGQGNQPQHF. Here the CDR3 DNA reads TGTGCCAGCAGTTCTCCGGGACAGGGCAATCAGCCCCAGCATTTT.

The chain recombines TRBV3-1 (or the pseudogene TRBV3-2) with TRBJ1-1; 8 positions match TRBD1. Germline V gene data show CDR1 as LGHDT and CDR2 as YNNKEL (reference sequence). The CDR3 loop spans 14 amino acids. V trimming: 5 bases; J trimming: 1 base; junction bases outside the gene matches: 3. This chain's CDR3 is CASSYGQGNTEAFF. The CDR3, as DNA: TGTGCCAGCAGCTACGGACAGGGGAACACTGAAGCTTTCTTT.

The chain employs TRBV7-3 and TRBJ2-2; 9 nucleotides align to TRBD2. V was pared by 0 bases and J by 4 bases, with 0 bases of the junction left unmatched. Germline V gene sequence: CDR1 SGHTA, CDR2 FQGTGA. The CDR3 extends over 15 amino acids. The CDR3 loop is CASSLTSGSTGELFF. CDR3 nucleotides: TGTGCCAGCAGCTTAACTAGCGGGAGCACCGGGGAGCTGTTTTTT.

The chain links TRBV7-3 to TRBJ1-5; D uncertain. Germline-derived CDR1 and CDR2 are SGHTA and FQGTGA. The CDR3 loop spans 13 amino acids. Between the trimmed V and J ends, which lost 3 bases and 5 bases, there was a span of 8 bases. CDR3 residues: CASSLTRDQPQHF. As DNA, the CDR3 is TGTGCCAGCAGCTTGACTCGAGATCAGCCCCAGCATTTT.

DNA of the CDR3: TGCGCCAGCAGTGAGTCTGTAGTTTGGACTAGCTACAATGAGCAGTTCTTC. Its translation: CASSESVVWTSYNEQFF. The chain carries TRBV10-2 and TRBJ2-1; 7 positions match TRBD2. The CDR3 is made up of 17 amino acids. V lost 0 bases to trimming and J lost 3 bases; unmatched junction nucleotides: 8. CDR1 and CDR2 (germline): WSHSY, SAAADI.

This chain joins TRBV7-9 and TRBJ2-5; TRBD2 matches 10 bases. Trimming at V came to 1 base and at J to 5 bases, leaving 10 bases not matched to a gene. Germline CDR1 and CDR2: SEHNR and FQNEAQ (reference sequence). The CDR3 runs to 17 residues. The CDR3 region has the DNA TGTGCCAGCAGCTTAGGGGCTAGCGGGGGACCTCGGGAGACCCAGTACTTC. As protein: CASSLGASGGPRETQYF.

The rearrangement links TRBV7-2 to TRBJ1-2, with D maybe TRBD1 (6 bases). The CDR3 covers 17 residues. Germline-derived CDR1 and CDR2 are SGHTA and FQGNSA. V lost 5 bases to trimming and J lost 7 bases, with 26 bases between them. The CDR3 reads CASSTRIQGVPRGGYTF. DNA for the CDR3: TGTGCCAGCAGCACTCGGATACAGGGAGTGCCCAGAGGTGGCTACACCTTC.

The chain recombines TRBV5-4 with TRBJ1-1; 11 nucleotides agree with TRBD1. Germline loops: CDR1 SGHNT, CDR2 YYREEE (reference sequence). The CDR3 is 14 amino acids. J gave up 10 bases and V 10 bases, and 15 bases lay outside the gene matches. CDR3 sequence (DNA): TGTGCCGCTGCGAATCGGGACAGGGGGAGCGGAGCTTTCTTT. This encodes CAAANRDRGSGAFF. The full variable domain, completed using reference TRBV5-4 and TRBJ1-1, is ETGVTQSPTHLIKTRGQQVTLRCSSQSGHNTVSWYQQALGQGPQFIFQYYREEENGRGNFPPRFSGLQFPNYSSELNVNALELDDSALYLCAAANRDRGSGAFFGQGTRLTVV.

The V call is TRBV18, the J call TRBJ1-5; no clear D gene. The V gene lost 2 bases and the J gene lost 7 bases, with 9 bases spanning the gap. This CDR3 spans 13 amino acids. The germline gives CDR1 KGHSH, CDR2 LQKENI. The CDR3 is CASSPDRRQPQHF. CDR3 coding DNA: TGTGCCAGCTCACCAGATCGGCGGCAGCCCCAGCATTTT.

The chain couples TRBV29-1 to TRBJ1-6; 8 nucleotides align to TRBD1. Trimming took 4 bases from V and 8 from J; bases not matched to a gene: 7. The CDR3 runs to 14 residues. Germline V gene lookup returns CDR1 SQVTM and CDR2 ANQGSEA. CDR3 nucleotide sequence: TGCAGCGTTGCGATCGCGACAGGGGATTCACCCCTCCACTTT. It is translated as CSVAIATGDSPLHF.

The table lists this clone with a few counts. The rearrangement joins TRBV7-3 to TRBJ1-3; D perhaps matches TRBD1 (5 bases). The ends were cut back, 0 bases at V and 8 bases at J, with 14 bases in the middle. CDR1 SGHTA and CDR2 FQGTGA come from the germline V gene. The CDR3 is made up of 15 amino acids. CDR3 bases: TGTGCCAGCAGCTTAACGGGGACTGGGGGTCACACCATATATTTT. This gives the protein CASSLTGTGGHTIYF.

The gene calls are TRBV6-5 and TRBJ1-1; TRBD1 agrees at 7 bases. The CDR3 loop spans 13 amino acids. CDR1 is MNHEY and CDR2 is SVGAGI in the germline V gene. The trim removed 5 bases at V and 5 bases at J, leaving 5 bases unmatched. CDR3 DNA: TGTGCCAGCAGTCACAGGGGAGATACTGAAGCTTTCTTT. This codes for CASSHRGDTEAFF.

This clone was detected a few times. The chain uses TRBV4-1 and TRBJ2-7; D is unresolved. The CDR3 runs 15 residues. From germline, CDR1 is MGHRA and CDR2 YSYEKL. The germline V and J ends were trimmed by 0 bases and 2 bases, with 11 bases remaining between them. CDR3 sequence: CASSQDLQSPYEQYF. The DNA for the CDR3 is TGCGCCAGCAGCCAAGACTTACAGTCCCCCTACGAGCAGTACTTC.

The chain combines TRBV5-8 with TRBJ1-2, with TRBD1 identical over 7 bases. Germline V lookup: CDR1 SGHTS, CDR2 YDEGEE. V lost 4 bases to trimming and J lost 3 bases; unmatched junction nucleotides: 6. There are 14 residues in the CDR3. This chain's CDR3 is CASSPRGSDYGYTF. The CDR3 DNA follows: TGTGCCAGCAGCCCCAGGGGGAGCGACTATGGCTACACCTTC.

The CDR3 DNA reads TGCGCCAGCAGCCAACAAGGCGGTGCAGCGGACTACAATGAGCAGTTCTTC. Amino acid sequence: CASSQQGGAADYNEQFF. V is TRBV4-1 and J is TRBJ2-1, with a tentative D call TRBD2 (5 bases). V lost 2 bases to trimming and J lost 3 bases, with 17 bases between them. The CDR3 consists of 17 residues. The germline V gene encodes CDR1 MGHRA and CDR2 YSYEKL.

V is TRBV19 and J is TRBJ1-4; weak D call: TRBD1 (5 bases). This CDR3 comprises 16 residues. V gave up 10 bases and J gave up 7 bases, with 25 bases separating them. Germline CDR1 is LNHDA and CDR2 is SQIVND (reference sequence). The CDR3 protein is CATKMGKGLVSEKLFF. The CDR3 DNA reads TGTGCCACTAAGATGGGGAAGGGACTCGTATCTGAAAAACTGTTTTTT. Based on the CDR3 plus reference TRBV19 and TRBJ1-4, the full variable domain is DGGITQSPKYLFRKEGQNVTLSCEQNLNHDAMYWYRQDPGQGLRLIYYSQIVNDFQKGDIAEGYSVSREKKESFPLTVTSAQKNPTAFYLCATKMGKGLVSEKLFFGSGTQLSVL.

The J gene is TRBJ1-5, the V gene TRBV20-1, with 10 bases matching TRBD1. With 3 bases clipped from V and 7 bases from J, the junction kept 3 bases outside the gene matches. From germline, CDR1 is DFQATT and CDR2 SNEGSKA (reference sequence). The CDR3 is made up of 13 amino acids. Here the CDR3 DNA reads TGCAGTGCTAGTCTGACAGGGGGCCAGCCCCAGCATTTT. Its translation is CSASLTGGQPQHF.

The rearrangement joins TRBV4-1 to TRBJ2-1; tentatively, D is TRBD2 (5 bases). Germline V gene data show CDR1 as MGHRA and CDR2 as YSYEKL. Trimming stripped 4 bases from V and 4 bases from J, with 11 bases between. This CDR3 has 14 residues. The CDR3 DNA sequence: TGCGCCAGCAGCCCGGAGCGGATTTACAATGAGCAGTTCTTC. Protein: CASSPERIYNEQFF.

The rearrangement links TRBV12-3 or TRBV12-4 to TRBJ1-2; D might be TRBD1 (5 bases). The V and J ends lost 8 bases and 8 bases respectively, with 15 bases between them. CDR3 size: 12 residues. CDR3 sequence reads: CASGLGGMGYTF. The CDR3 bases are TGTGCCAGCGGCTTGGGGGGAATGGGCTACACCTTC.

The chain carries TRBV11-2 and TRBJ2-7, with 9 positions matching TRBD1. The CDR3 runs 14 residues. Germline lookup yields CDR1 SGHAT and CDR2 FQNNGV. The V and J ends lost 2 bases and 5 bases, in that order; junction bases with no gene match: 4. CDR3 bases: TGTGCCAGCAGCTTATGGGACAGGGATAACGAGCAGTACTTC. Amino acids: CASSLWDRDNEQYF.

The chain recombines TRBV6-5 with TRBJ1-1; 9 nucleotides match TRBD1. Trimming removed 6 bases from V and 4 bases from J; junction bases left unmatched: 0. Germline V gene sequence: CDR1 MNHEY, CDR2 SVGAGI. This CDR3 contains 12 residues. CDR3 coding DNA: TGTGCCAGCAGGACAGGGGGCACTGAAGCTTTCTTT. Amino acids: CASRTGGTEAFF.